Following are 32 T cell receptor beta chains from one sample sequenced in a study of blood T cell repertoires in COVID-19 (dated by TCRdb to 2018 to 2021). The library came from the immunoSEQ multiplex PCR assay. The source is immuneACCESS, and TCRdb retained only in-frame sequences with V and J called. Part of the clones is not carried over; for the studies checked, unresolved V genes explain less than half of this, and the remainder is unexplained. The sample yields around 320,000 clones; around 91% were counted once. Over 3.5% of the sample lies in the top ten. Sequencing was performed on PBMCs or T cells enriched from blood (not recorded which). The receptors stem from a woman aged 18-29 years with acute COVID-19.

The chain is built from TRBV5-6 and TRBJ2-7, with 11 bases matching TRBD2. CDR3 length: 15 residues. Germline-derived CDR1 and CDR2 are SGHDT and YYEEEE. Germline trimming cut 4 bases from V and 3 bases from J; bases unmatched to any gene: 6. Written as DNA, the CDR3 is TGTGCCAGCAGCACCGGGACTAGCGGACTCTACGAGCAGTACTTC. Protein product: CASSTGTSGLYEQYF.

This chain links TRBV29-1 with TRBJ2-6; D gene ambiguous. Trimming left V 4 bases short and J 1 base short, with 8 bases between. The germline V gene has CDR1 SQVTM and CDR2 ANQGSEA. The CDR3 contains 14 residues. The CDR3 DNA sequence: TGCAGCGTTGTGCTGGCTTCTGGGGCCAACGTCCTGACTTTC. Translating it yields CSVVLASGANVLTF.

V and J are TRBV28 and TRBJ2-3; D may be TRBD1 (6 bases). This CDR3 is 17 amino acids long. Trimming pared 5 bases from V and 1 base from J, leaving 19 bases between. Germline-derived CDR1 and CDR2 are MDHEN and SYDVKM. This CDR3 reads CASSPDTDSLGTDTQYF. For the CDR3, the DNA is TGTGCCAGCAGTCCCGACACGGACAGTCTAGGCACAGATACGCAGTATTTT.

V is TRBV11-2 and J is TRBJ2-1; D is perhaps TRBD2 (6 bases). The germline CDR1 and CDR2 sequences are SGHAT and FQNNGV. This CDR3 spans 16 amino acids. Trimming took off 5 bases at V and 2 bases at J, with 16 bases between the two ends. The CDR3 sequence is CASSQVRAGPYNEQFF. Written as DNA, the CDR3 is TGTGCCAGCAGCCAAGTCCGGGCGGGGCCCTACAATGAGCAGTTCTTC. Full variable domain (missing parts from reference TRBV11-2 and TRBJ2-1): EAGVAQSPRYKIIEKRQSVAFWCNPISGHATLYWYQQILGQGPKLLIQFQNNGVVDDSQLPKDRFSAERLKGVDSTLKIQPAKLEDSAVYLCASSQVRAGPYNEQFFGPGTRLTVL.

The chain is built from TRBV29-1 and TRBJ1-1; 8 bases agree with TRBD1. The V segment lost 5 bases and the J segment 0 bases; nucleotides outside the gene matches: 11. The CDR3 extends over 16 amino acids. The germline CDR1 and CDR2 sequences are SQVTM and ANQGSEA. CDR3 region: CSVSTLGQALNTEAFF. Here the CDR3 DNA reads TGCAGCGTTTCTACTTTGGGACAGGCTCTGAACACTGAAGCTTTCTTT. Full variable domain (rest looked up from reference TRBV29-1 and TRBJ1-1): SAVISQKPSRDICQRGTSLTIQCQVDSQVTMMFWYRQQPGQSLTLIATANQGSEATYESGFVIDKFPISRPNLTFSTLTVSNMSPEDSSIYLCSVSTLGQALNTEAFFGQGTRLTVV.

This chain joins TRBV5-1 and TRBJ1-1, with TRBD1 as a possible D gene (6 bases). This CDR3 is 16 amino acids long. The V end was cut by 3 bases, the J end by 3 bases, with 18 bases between. From germline, CDR1 is SGHRS and CDR2 YFSETQ. CDR3 nucleotide sequence: TGCGCCAGCAGCTGGGGTACAGGGTCGTTTGACACTGAAGCTTTCTTT. Translation gives CASSWGTGSFDTEAFF.

The chain is built from TRBV5-1 and TRBJ2-7; 13 positions match TRBD2. With 4 bases clipped from V and 6 bases from J, the junction kept 7 bases outside the gene matches. The CDR3 has 15 residues. In germline, CDR1 is SGHRS, CDR2 YFSETQ. CDR3 residues: CASSIGLAGVFEQYF. The CDR3 bases are TGCGCCAGCAGCATAGGACTAGCGGGAGTGTTCGAGCAGTACTTC.

In this sample, this clone turned up once. The rearrangement joins TRBV7-2 to TRBJ1-1; perhaps TRBD1 as D (6 bases). The CDR3 is 14 amino acids. The V end was cut by 4 bases, the J end by 5 bases, with 14 bases between. The V gene's germline CDR1 is SGHTA and CDR2 FQGNSA. The CDR3 nucleotides read TGTGCCAGCAGCTCGCCTCCGGGACAAACTGAAGCTTTCTTT. It specifies CASSSPPGQTEAFF.

This clone was counted a single time. This chain uses TRBV5-6 with TRBJ1-2; no reliable D call. Trimming stripped 7 bases from V and 4 bases from J, with 20 bases between. Germline assignment: CDR1 SGHDT and CDR2 YYEEEE. This CDR3 region has 15 residues. The DNA of the CDR3 is TGTGCCAGCGCCTCCTCGGGGTGGAGAATCTATGGCTACACCTTC. Protein sequence: CASASSGWRIYGYTF.

This chain links TRBV7-3 with TRBJ2-1; TRBD2 is a possible D gene (6 bases). CDR1 is SGHTA and CDR2 is FQGTGA in the germline V gene. The CDR3 sequence is 15 residues long. V was trimmed by 4 bases and J by 4 bases, leaving 14 bases between them. CDR3 loop: CASSSATREYNEQFF. In nucleotides, the CDR3 is TGTGCCAGCAGCTCGGCGACTAGGGAATACAATGAGCAGTTCTTC.

V and J are TRBV11-3 and TRBJ1-1; TRBD1 aligns across 7 bases. Germline-derived CDR1 and CDR2 are SGHNT and YENEEA. V was pared by 4 bases and J by 2 bases, with 4 bases of the junction left unmatched. This CDR3 has 14 amino acids. CDR3 in amino acids: CASSSRGDNTEAFF. CDR3 DNA sequence: TGTGCCAGCAGCTCCAGGGGGGATAACACTGAAGCTTTCTTT.

The rearrangement joins TRBV18 to TRBJ2-5; 9 positions agree with TRBD2. CDR1 and CDR2 (germline): KGHSH, LQKENI. Trimming cost V 2 bases and J 6 bases; bases outside gene matches: 16. The CDR3 contains 18 residues. Here the CDR3 reads CASSPSLWREGPSKTQYF. In DNA, the CDR3 is TGTGCCAGCTCACCAAGTTTGTGGCGGGAGGGGCCTTCCAAGACCCAGTACTTC.

The chain employs TRBV10-3 and TRBJ2-1, with D possibly TRBD1 on 7 matching bases. The germline V gene has CDR1 ENHRY and CDR2 SYGVKD. Trimming pared 0 bases from V and 5 bases from J, leaving 14 bases between. The CDR3 spans 16 residues. The CDR3 DNA follows: TGTGCCATCAGTGAGTCGTTCCAGGGGGGACACAATGAGCAGTTCTTC. Translation: CAISESFQGGHNEQFF.

This clone has only one observation. The J gene is TRBJ2-1, the V gene TRBV6-5; D might be TRBD1 (5 bases). The CDR3 consists of 15 residues. Deletions cut 0 bases from V and 6 bases from J, with 12 bases between. The germline V gene encodes CDR1 MNHEY and CDR2 SVGAGI. CDR3 sequence: CASSYSGPSINEQFF. The DNA of the CDR3 is TGTGCCAGCAGTTACTCGGGGCCAAGTATCAATGAGCAGTTCTTC.

This clone was recorded only once. J is TRBJ1-1 and V is TRBV6-5; 8 bases map to TRBD1. This CDR3 comprises 14 residues. Germline CDR1 reads MNHEY; CDR2 reads SVGAGI. Trimming removed 7 bases from V and 1 base from J; junction bases left unmatched: 5. The CDR3 nucleotides read TGTGCCAGCACGAAAGGGACAGGGAACACTGAAGCTTTCTTT. The encoded protein is CASTKGTGNTEAFF.

This clone came up once. The chain has TRBV28 and TRBJ1-6, with D possibly being TRBD1 (5 bases). CDR3 length: 17 residues. CDR1 MDHEN and CDR2 SYDVKM come from the germline V gene. V was trimmed by 5 bases and J by 4 bases, leaving 18 bases between them. CDR3 amino acids: CASSPDSWGEYNSPLHF. The CDR3 DNA is TGTGCCAGCAGTCCCGACAGCTGGGGCGAATATAATTCACCCCTCCACTTT.

This clone was counted a single time. Here the CDR3 reads CASSPAEDTEAFF. In DNA form, the CDR3 reads TGTGCCAGCTCACCAGCCGAGGACACTGAAGCTTTCTTT. The chain is built from TRBV18 and TRBJ1-1, with no clear D. From germline, CDR1 is KGHSH and CDR2 LQKENI. The CDR3 runs 13 residues. V lost 2 bases and J 3 bases, leaving 7 bases between the germline ends.

V and J are TRBV7-2 and TRBJ1-6; D remains ambiguous. The CDR3 has 15 residues. Per germline, CDR1 SGHTA and CDR2 FQGNSA. The ends were cut back, 5 bases at V and 3 bases at J, with 11 bases in the middle. CDR3 DNA: TGTGCCAGCAGCCCTCAAACGGGCTATAATTCACCCCTCCACTTT. The encoded protein is CASSPQTGYNSPLHF. Together with reference TRBV7-2 and TRBJ1-6, the CDR3 gives the full variable domain: GAGVSQSPSNKVTEKGKDVELRCDPISGHTALYWYRQSLGQGLEFLIYFQGNSAPDKSGLPSDRFSAERTGGSVSTLTIQRTQQEDSAVYLCASSPQTGYNSPLHFGNGTRLTVT.

V is TRBV28 and J is TRBJ2-3, with unresolved D. Trimming cost V 7 bases and J 1 base, with 9 bases left between them. Germline V CDR1 and CDR2: MDHEN, SYDVKM. The CDR3 totals 13 residues. The CDR3 DNA reads as TGTGCCAGCAATCATCGGGGCACAGATACGCAGTATTTT. Translating gives CASNHRGTDTQYF.

This sequence joins TRBV24-1 and TRBJ2-5; TRBD1 matches at 9 bases. In germline, CDR1 is KGHDR, CDR2 SFDVKD. The CDR3 sequence is 16 residues long. The ends lost 4 bases at V and 5 bases at J; junction bases unmatched: 10. The CDR3 here is CATSDTDRGWGETQYF. The DNA of the CDR3 is TGTGCCACCAGTGACACGGACAGGGGTTGGGGGGAGACCCAGTACTTC.

This chain uses TRBV7-6 with TRBJ1-5, with TRBD1 matching 7 bases. The germline gives CDR1 SGHVS, CDR2 FNYEAQ. The CDR3 contains 13 residues. Trimming cost V 6 bases and J 5 bases; bases outside gene matches: 4. CDR3 in amino acids: CASSYQGDQPQHF. In DNA form, the CDR3 reads TGTGCCAGCAGTTACCAGGGGGATCAGCCCCAGCATTTT.

This chain connects TRBV7-3 to TRBJ2-1, with 9 bases matching TRBD2. The CDR3 is made up of 16 amino acids. The J segment lost 4 bases and the V segment lost 2 bases, leaving 6 bases of the junction unmatched. Per the germline V gene, CDR1 is SGHTA and CDR2 is FQGTGA. CDR3 DNA: TGTGCCAGCAGCTTAGTAGCGGGAGCCTTATACAATGAGCAGTTCTTC. This sequence encodes CASSLVAGALYNEQFF.

DNA for the CDR3: TGTGCCAGCAGCGTAGGGGTCGGGAATGAGCAGTTCTTC. Translation: CASSVGVGNEQFF. The rearrangement joins TRBV9 to TRBJ2-1; D is uncertain. This CDR3 is 13 amino acids long. Germline loops: CDR1 SGDLS, CDR2 YYNGEE. V was trimmed by 0 bases and J by 7 bases, leaving 8 bases between them.

V and J are TRBV27 and TRBJ2-7; 12 bases fit TRBD1. The V gene end was trimmed by 5 bases and the J gene end by 1 base; junction bases not matched to a gene: 21. The CDR3 totals 21 residues. Germline CDR1 reads MNHEY; CDR2 reads SMNVEV (reference sequence). The CDR3 nucleotides read TGTGCCAGCAGTCCGATTACCCGAGGGACAGGGGGCTCTGGGGTGTCCTACGAGCAGTACTTC. This translates into CASSPITRGTGGSGVSYEQYF.

The chain combines TRBV12-3 or TRBV12-4 with TRBJ1-5; 11 bases map to TRBD1. V shed 6 bases and J 15 bases; nucleotides not matched to a gene: 10. CDR3 length: 13 residues. The CDR3 sequence: CASSQGQGGDRHF. The DNA for the CDR3 is TGTGCCAGCAGCCAGGGACAGGGGGGCGATCGGCATTTT.

This clone was observed a few times. The CDR3 DNA reads TGTGCCAGCAGTTTGACACCTGGAAGTGAGACCCAGTACTTC. This encodes CASSLTPGSETQYF. The chain links TRBV27 to TRBJ2-5; D is unresolved. Deletions cut 3 bases from V and 5 bases from J, with 13 bases between. The CDR3 covers 14 residues. Germline CDR1 reads MNHEY; CDR2 reads SMNVEV (reference sequence).

DNA for the CDR3: TGTGCCAGCGACCGGGGAATCGGGGAGGGGACTGAAGCTTTCTTT. This codes for CASDRGIGEGTEAFF. The chain recombines TRBV28 with TRBJ1-1, with D tentatively TRBD1 (5 bases). The V and J ends lost 8 bases and 5 bases respectively, with 21 bases between them. Germline loops: CDR1 MDHEN, CDR2 SYDVKM. CDR3 length equals 15 residues.

The gene calls are TRBV28 and TRBJ2-7, with unresolved D. V lost 5 bases and J 2 bases, leaving 13 bases between the germline ends. CDR1 is MDHEN, CDR2 SYDVKM, per germline. This CDR3 comprises 14 residues. The CDR3 reads CASSVEARAYEQYF. In DNA, the CDR3 is TGTGCCAGCAGTGTTGAGGCCCGGGCCTACGAGCAGTACTTC.

The J gene is TRBJ1-6, the V gene TRBV28, with 9 bases lining up with TRBD1. V lost 5 bases and J lost 7; bases outside the gene matches: 3. The CDR3 runs 14 residues. CDR1 and CDR2 from the germline V gene are MDHEN and SYDVKM. CDR3 DNA sequence: TGTGCCAGCAGTGCGGGACAGGGAAATTCACCCCTCCACTTT. Protein: CASSAGQGNSPLHF.

CDR3 residues: CASSLLESFSYEQYF. Written as DNA, the CDR3 is TGTGCCAGCAGTTTACTCGAGAGTTTCTCCTACGAGCAGTACTTC. The chain carries TRBV28 and TRBJ2-7; no clear D. V lost 2 bases and J 0 bases, leaving 11 bases between the germline ends. Germline values: CDR1 MDHEN, CDR2 SYDVKM. The CDR3 sequence is 15 residues long.

V is TRBV19 and J is TRBJ2-5; D ambiguous. Per germline, CDR1 LNHDA and CDR2 SQIVND (reference sequence). V dropped 1 base and J dropped 4 bases, with 10 bases sitting between them. There are 14 residues in the CDR3. In nucleotides, the CDR3 is TGTGCCAGTAGTATAGCTAGGCACCTAGAGACCCAGTACTTC. As protein: CASSIARHLETQYF. The full variable domain, with the rest looked up from reference TRBV19 and TRBJ2-5, is DGGITQSPKYLFRKEGQNVTLSCEQNLNHDAMYWYRQDPGQGLRLIYYSQIVNDFQKGDIAEGYSVSREKKESFPLTVTSAQKNPTAFYLCASSIARHLETQYFGPGTRLLVL.

The chain uses TRBV7-9 and TRBJ1-4; tentatively, D is TRBD1 (6 bases). The germline gives CDR1 SEHNR, CDR2 FQNEAQ (reference sequence). The CDR3 spans 14 residues. Trimming removed 5 bases at V and 8 bases at J, with 15 bases between. The CDR3 DNA is TGTGCCAGCAGCCTCCGGGGGGGCCAAGAAAAACTGTTTTTT. Encoded protein: CASSLRGGQEKLFF. The variable domain in full, completed from reference TRBV7-9 and TRBJ1-4, reads DTGVSQNPRHKITKRGQNVTFRCDPISEHNRLYWYRQTLGQGPEFLTYFQNEAQLEKSRLLSDRFSAERPKGSFSTLEIQRTEQGDSAMYLCASSLRGGQEKLFFGSGTQLSVL.